The 9 T cell receptor beta chains reported below all come from one sample, sequenced in a study of technical replicates of blood from a handful of donors. TCRdb keeps only in-frame clones here, not all; method: immunoSEQ multiplex PCR. The table lists some 80,000 clones, approximately 94% of them singletons. The sample consisted of T cells isolated from PBMCs. The receptors were sampled from a human donor in good health.

CDR3 in amino acids: CASSFSGFSADTQYF. The CDR3 region has the DNA TGTGCCAGCAGTTTCAGCGGGTTTAGCGCAGATACGCAGTATTTT. This rearrangement joins TRBV13 to TRBJ2-3; weak D call: TRBD2 (6 bases). The V gene lost 6 bases and the J gene lost 4 bases, with 17 bases spanning the gap. In germline, CDR1 is PRHDT, CDR2 FYEKMQ (reference sequence). This CDR3 has 15 amino acids.

The chain combines TRBV4-1 with TRBJ1-5; 8 bases are shared with TRBD1. V lost 0 bases and J lost 5; bases outside the gene matches: 6. CDR3 length: 16 amino acids. Per germline, CDR1 MGHRA and CDR2 YSYEKL. The CDR3 region has the DNA TGCGCCAGCAGCCAAGATGTACGGACAGGGCATCAGCCCCAGCATTTT. Translating gives CASSQDVRTGHQPQHF.

This sequence joins TRBV9 and TRBJ2-7; 11 bases match TRBD2. V trimming: 3 bases; J trimming: 6 bases; junction bases outside the gene matches: 8. Germline-derived CDR1 and CDR2 are SGDLS and YYNGEE. This CDR3 contains 15 residues. CDR3 loop: CASSGRLAGQGEQYF. CDR3 DNA: TGTGCCAGCAGCGGACGACTAGCGGGGCAAGGCGAGCAGTACTTC.

The gene calls are TRBV5-1 and TRBJ2-2; 9 bases fit TRBD1. This CDR3 is 16 amino acids long. Germline CDR1 SGHRS, CDR2 YFSETQ. With 2 bases clipped from V and 2 bases from J, the junction kept 4 bases outside the gene matches. The DNA of the CDR3 is TGCGCCAGCAGCTTTACAGGGGGCGTCAACACCGGGGAGCTGTTTTTT. This sequence encodes CASSFTGGVNTGELFF.

The chain is built from TRBV4-1 and TRBJ1-1, with TRBD1 matching 9 bases. Germline CDR1 reads MGHRA; CDR2 reads YSYEKL. CDR3 length: 14 amino acids. Losses at the gene ends were 3 bases for V and 8 bases for J; bases not matched to a gene: 7. As DNA, the CDR3 is TGCGCCAGCAGCCAGGAAACAGGGGGCTGGGAAGCTTTCTTT. Residues: CASSQETGGWEAFF.

The chain employs TRBV30 and TRBJ2-2; TRBD2 matches 10 bases. CDR3 length equals 16 residues. The junction had 11 bases not matched to a gene; V was cut back by 4 bases and J by 6 bases. CDR1 is GTSNPN and CDR2 is SVGIG in the germline V gene (reference sequence). The CDR3 DNA reads as TGTGCCTGGAACCTAGCGGGAGCTCCCATCGCCGGGGAGCTGTTTTTT. This codes for CAWNLAGAPIAGELFF. The full variable domain, in which reference TRBV30 and TRBJ2-2 provide the parts outside the CDR3, is SQTIHQWPATLVQPVGSPLSLECTVEGTSNPNLYWYRQAAGRGLQLLFYSVGIGQISSEVPQNLSASRPQDRQFILSSKKLLLSDSGFYLCAWNLAGAPIAGELFFGEGSRLTVL.

This chain links TRBV29-1 with TRBJ2-3, with TRBD2 matching 8 bases. CDR3 length: 14 residues. The germline V gene has CDR1 SQVTM and CDR2 ANQGSEA. The V gene end was trimmed by 3 bases and the J gene end by 3 bases; junction bases not matched to a gene: 5. The DNA for the CDR3 is TGCAGCGTTGACCGGGAGGGGAGTACAGATACGCAGTATTTT. Its protein is CSVDREGSTDTQYF.

The V gene is TRBV7-8, the J gene TRBJ1-1; 7 bases are shared with TRBD1. Looked up from germline, CDR1 is SGHVS and CDR2 is FQNEAQ. V shed 4 bases and J 0 bases; nucleotides not matched to a gene: 2. This CDR3 comprises 14 residues. CDR3 nucleotides: TGTGCCAGCAGCTCGGGACAGATGAACACTGAAGCTTTCTTT. It specifies CASSSGQMNTEAFF.

The genes are TRBV7-8 and TRBJ2-7; 9 bases agree with TRBD1. The germline V gene has CDR1 SGHVS and CDR2 FQNEAQ. The CDR3 length is 14 residues. The V and J ends lost 2 bases and 4 bases, in that order; junction bases with no gene match: 3. This chain's CDR3 is CASSLWGQGYEQYF. Here the CDR3 DNA reads TGTGCCAGCAGCTTATGGGGACAGGGATACGAGCAGTACTTC.